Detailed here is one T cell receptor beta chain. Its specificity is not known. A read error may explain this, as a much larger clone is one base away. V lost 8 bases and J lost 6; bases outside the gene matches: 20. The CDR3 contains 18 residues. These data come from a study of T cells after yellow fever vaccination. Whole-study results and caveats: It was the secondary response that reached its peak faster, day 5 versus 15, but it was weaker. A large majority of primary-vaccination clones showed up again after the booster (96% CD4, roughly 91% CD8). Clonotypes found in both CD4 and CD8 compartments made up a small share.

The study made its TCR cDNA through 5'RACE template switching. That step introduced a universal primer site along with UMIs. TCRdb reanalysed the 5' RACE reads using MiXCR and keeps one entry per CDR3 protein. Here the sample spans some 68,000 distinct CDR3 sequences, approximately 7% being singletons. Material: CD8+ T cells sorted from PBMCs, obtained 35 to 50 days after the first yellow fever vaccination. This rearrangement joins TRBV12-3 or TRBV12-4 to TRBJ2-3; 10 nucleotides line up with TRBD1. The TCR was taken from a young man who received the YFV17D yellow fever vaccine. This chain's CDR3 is CASRRVVEDRGSSDTQYF. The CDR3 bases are TGTGCCAGCCGCAGGGTGGTCGAGGACAGGGGGTCGAGTGATACGCAGTATTTT.